This paragraph reports one T cell receptor (beta chain). Its antigen remains unidentified. At least 5 micrograms of total RNA were extracted per sample. The sample belongs to a study of blood T cells in healthy people across ages. The authors ran a second PCR of about 7 to 11 cycles using a sample-barcoded 5' primer and a J-beta primer mix. From the 5' RACE reads, TCRdb called clonotypes with MiXCR, one entry per CDR3 protein. The sample gives about 680,000 distinct CDR3 sequences, around half of which show up once; 30% to 40% is in the top ten. Points from the study as a whole: Long-lived and aged donors differed, with more naive CD4+ cells and higher diversity in the long-lived. Estimated diversity, derived from one million T cells, was regarded as an underestimate.

Sequencing was done on a sample of blood. This sequence was found in an older woman in good health.

The CDR3 sequence: CSAPAAGRDRGPDTQYF. CDR3 DNA sequence: TGCAGTGCTCCAGCCGCCGGGCGGGACAGGGGGCCAGATACGCAGTATTTT. The chain couples TRBV20-1 to TRBJ2-3, with 12 bases lining up with TRBD1. V gave up 5 bases and J gave up 4 bases; unmatched junction bases: 13. Germline V gives CDR1 DFQATT, CDR2 SNEGSKA (reference sequence). The CDR3 consists of 17 residues.